The clone carrying this T cell receptor beta chain has ten or more counts. Antigen unknown. This specimen comes from a study of response to subunit inactivated influenza vaccine. Regarding the study as a whole: After each seasonal influenza vaccination, few new T cells are recruited, the authors suggested.

Each CDR3 protein is one row after TCRdb ran MiXCR on the RT-PCR reads. The table lists more than 400,000 distinct CDR3 sequences, 9.5% to 13% of them singletons. This TCR derives from a man aged 45-60 years who received an inactivated influenza vaccine. Material: PBMCs from blood, obtained 40 to 50 days after vaccination.

The CDR3 loop is CASSLVSGSIDEQFF. The DNA of the CDR3 is TGTGCCAGCAGCTTAGTTAGCGGGAGTATCGATGAGCAGTTCTTC. This chain joins TRBV11-2 and TRBJ2-1; 9 nucleotides line up with TRBD2. The J segment lost 8 bases and the V segment lost 1 base, leaving 6 bases of the junction unmatched. CDR1 and CDR2 from the germline V gene are SGHAT and FQNNGV. This CDR3 comprises 15 residues. Based on the CDR3 plus reference TRBV11-2 and TRBJ2-1, the full variable domain is EAGVAQSPRYKIIEKRQSVAFWCNPISGHATLYWYQQILGQGPKLLIQFQNNGVVDDSQLPKDRFSAERLKGVDSTLKIQPAKLEDSAVYLCASSLVSGSIDEQFFGPGTRLTVL.